A single sample is the source of the 20 T cell receptor beta chains below, sequenced in a study of CD8+ T cells in alopecia areata. Sequencing templates came from extracted RNA that was reverse transcribed into cDNA. TCRdb keeps only in-frame clones here, not all; method: immunoSEQ multiplex PCR. The profile shows more than 11,000 clones, around 60% of them singletons. Researchers sorted CD4+ cells into CD25+CD127- cells for roughly 5 patients. The sample taken for sequencing was CD4+ Tregs sorted from blood. Receptors were obtained from a human donor with alopecia areata.

The rearrangement joins TRBV7-2 to TRBJ1-2; D remains ambiguous. The germline V and J ends were trimmed by 5 bases and 4 bases, with 11 bases remaining between them. The CDR3 is 13 amino acids. Germline V gene lookup returns CDR1 SGHTA and CDR2 FQGNSA. The chain's CDR3 is CASSAQHLYGYTF. In nucleotides, the CDR3 is TGTGCCAGCAGCGCGCAACACCTCTATGGCTACACCTTC.

The gene calls are TRBV29-1 and TRBJ2-7; D not certain. This CDR3 is 15 amino acids long. Germline lookup yields CDR1 SQVTM and CDR2 ANQGSEA. Trimming pared 6 bases from V and 0 bases from J, leaving 18 bases between. As DNA, the CDR3 is TGCAGCGTAATTCTGGGCTCCACCGGCTCCTACGAGCAGTACTTC. Amino acids: CSVILGSTGSYEQYF.

The genes are TRBV7-9 and TRBJ2-3; D gene uncertain. Trimming took 5 bases from V and 14 from J, leaving 8 bases between them. CDR3 length: 9 residues. Germline CDR1 reads SEHNR; CDR2 reads FQNEAQ (reference sequence). The CDR3 coding sequence is TGTGCCAGCAGCCCCTTGTGGTATTTT. This codes for CASSPLWYF.

The table lists this clone with a few counts. This chain uses TRBV19 with TRBJ1-2; D uncertain. V lost 4 bases and J lost 0, with 15 bases in between. This CDR3 is 16 amino acids long. Germline V gene sequence: CDR1 LNHDA, CDR2 SQIVND (reference sequence). DNA of the CDR3: TGTGCCAGTAGTACTCACGGTAGTCCGGCTAACTATGGCTACACCTTC. The encoded protein is CASSTHGSPANYGYTF.

The chain couples TRBV7-9 to TRBJ1-6; 7 nucleotides line up with TRBD1. Per germline, CDR1 SEHNR and CDR2 FQNEAQ (reference sequence). V gave up 5 bases and J gave up 9 bases; unmatched junction bases: 10. The CDR3 has 15 amino acids. The CDR3: CASSGSTGIGSPLHF. CDR3 DNA sequence: TGTGCCAGCAGCGGATCGACAGGGATAGGTTCACCCCTCCACTTT.

The chain joins TRBV7-8 to TRBJ1-2; 9 positions agree with TRBD1. Unmatched junction bases numbered 4, after V lost 7 bases and J lost 4 bases. This CDR3 region has 13 residues. Germline loops: CDR1 SGHVS, CDR2 FQNEAQ. This chain's CDR3 is CASTPDRGYGYTF. DNA for the CDR3: TGTGCCAGCACCCCGGACAGGGGCTATGGCTACACCTTC.

The chain is built from TRBV2 and TRBJ2-7; perhaps TRBD2 as D (5 bases). From germline, CDR1 is SNHLY and CDR2 FYNNEI. V was trimmed by 8 bases and J by 5 bases, leaving 13 bases between them. This CDR3 comprises 12 residues. The CDR3 sequence is CASGGRNNEQYF. The CDR3 nucleotides are TGTGCCAGCGGAGGTCGCAACAACGAGCAGTACTTC.

The gene calls are TRBV30 and TRBJ2-7; D unclear. The CDR3 length is 12 residues. Germline values: CDR1 GTSNPN, CDR2 SVGIG (reference sequence). Trimming left V 1 base short and J 11 bases short, with 15 bases between. This CDR3 reads CAWSGRSELEYF. The CDR3 DNA reads TGTGCCTGGAGTGGCCGCTCGGAGTTGGAGTACTTC.

The chain joins TRBV28 to TRBJ2-7; 12 bases fit TRBD2. Germline CDR1 reads MDHEN; CDR2 reads SYDVKM. The J segment lost 5 bases and the V segment lost 2 bases, leaving 13 bases of the junction unmatched. There are 18 residues in the CDR3. CDR3 loop: CASSLLAGGPQWRNEQYF. The CDR3 nucleotides are TGTGCCAGCAGTTTACTAGCGGGAGGGCCCCAGTGGAGAAACGAGCAGTACTTC.

The chain is built from TRBV6-1 and TRBJ1-5, with D maybe TRBD1 (5 bases). The CDR3 totals 13 residues. The V end lost 6 bases, the J end lost 6 bases, and 12 bases lay between the germline ends. CDR1 and CDR2 from the germline V gene are MNHNS and SASEGT. The CDR3 sequence: CASRPGTFQPQHF. The CDR3, as DNA: TGTGCCAGCAGGCCAGGGACCTTTCAGCCCCAGCATTTT.

This clone is termed medium-sized. This rearrangement joins TRBV19 to TRBJ2-6, with no clear D. The V gene's germline CDR1 is LNHDA and CDR2 SQIVND (reference sequence). Trimming took off 4 bases at V and 0 bases at J, with 16 bases between the two ends. The CDR3 runs 18 residues. The CDR3 reads CASSTRPHWVSGANVLTF. The CDR3 nucleotides are TGTGCCAGTAGTACGCGACCTCATTGGGTCTCTGGGGCCAACGTCCTGACTTTC.

This sequence joins TRBV7-9 and TRBJ2-1; 12 bases are a match to TRBD2. V lost 2 bases to trimming and J lost 4 bases; unmatched junction nucleotides: 0. Germline loops: CDR1 SEHNR, CDR2 FQNEAQ (reference sequence). The CDR3 runs 15 residues. DNA for the CDR3: TGTGCCAGCAGCTTACTAGCGGGAGGGTACAATGAGCAGTTCTTC. Translated, it gives CASSLLAGGYNEQFF.

CDR3 sequence (DNA): TGTGCCAGTAGTTCCCGGACAGGAAGGTCCTACGAGCAGTACTTC. Its translation is CASSSRTGRSYEQYF. The chain carries TRBV19 and TRBJ2-7, with 7 nucleotides matching TRBD1. Trimming cost V 5 bases and J 1 base; bases outside gene matches: 8. CDR3 size: 15 residues. CDR1 and CDR2 (germline): LNHDA, SQIVND (reference sequence). Full variable domain (rest looked up from reference TRBV19 and TRBJ2-7): DGGITQSPKYLFRKEGQNVTLSCEQNLNHDAMYWYRQDPGQGLRLIYYSQIVNDFQKGDIAEGYSVSREKKESFPLTVTSAQKNPTAFYLCASSSRTGRSYEQYFGPGTRLTVT.

The rearrangement uses TRBV7-9 and TRBJ2-7; 7 bases are shared with TRBD1. V lost 5 bases and J lost 3; bases outside the gene matches: 16. Germline V CDR1 and CDR2: SEHNR, FQNEAQ (reference sequence). This CDR3 is 17 amino acids long. CDR3 amino acids: CASSQGLTEQGNYEQYF. The DNA of the CDR3 is TGTGCCAGCAGCCAAGGCCTAACGGAACAGGGGAACTACGAGCAGTACTTC.

This clone was found a few times. The rearrangement links TRBV5-1 to TRBJ2-5; 8 bases align to TRBD1. The J call is uncertain, as TRBJ2-7 better fits the DNA end. The CDR3 is 14 residues long. Germline-derived CDR1 and CDR2 are SGHRS and YFSETQ. CDR3 sequence: CASSTYQGAHEQYF. The CDR3 nucleotides are TGCGCCAGCAGCACGTATCAGGGGGCTCACGAGCAGTACTTC.

V is TRBV5-5 and J is TRBJ2-7; D gene uncertain. The CDR3 has 15 amino acids. V lost 3 bases and J 3 bases, leaving 16 bases between the germline ends. In germline, CDR1 is SGHKS, CDR2 YYEKEE (reference sequence). CDR3 DNA sequence: TGTGCCAGCAGCTCCGACTTCGCCGGATACTACGAGCAGTACTTC. This encodes CASSSDFAGYYEQYF.

The V call is TRBV27, the J call TRBJ1-5; D unresolved. Germline-derived CDR1 and CDR2 are MNHEY and SMNVEV (reference sequence). The CDR3 contains 13 residues. The germline V and J ends were trimmed by 3 bases and 6 bases, with 9 bases remaining between them. The CDR3 nucleotides are TGTGCCAGCAGTTTCACGGGTGGTCAGCCCCAGCATTTT. Residues: CASSFTGGQPQHF.

The chain joins TRBV28 to TRBJ2-7; TRBD1 agrees at 9 bases. V shed 4 bases and J 4 bases; nucleotides not matched to a gene: 2. In germline, CDR1 is MDHEN, CDR2 SYDVKM. The CDR3 has 13 residues. CDR3 protein: CASSSGQGYEQYF. The CDR3 DNA follows: TGTGCCAGCAGTTCCGGACAGGGGTACGAGCAGTACTTC.

This clone was counted between two and nine times. The chain joins TRBV9 to TRBJ2-1; the match to TRBD1 covers 12 bases. The CDR3 length is 19 residues. The trim removed 0 bases at V and 7 bases at J, leaving 14 bases unmatched. Germline V CDR1 and CDR2: SGDLS, YYNGEE. CDR3 residues: CASSVEGLGGQGALNEQFF. The DNA for the CDR3 is TGTGCCAGCAGCGTAGAAGGGCTTGGGGGACAGGGGGCTTTAAATGAGCAGTTCTTC.

This clone was seen a handful of times. The CDR3 loop is CASSMFAGGPSYNEQFF. The DNA for the CDR3 is TGTGCCAGTAGTATGTTTGCGGGAGGGCCGTCCTACAATGAGCAGTTCTTC. The chain links TRBV19 to TRBJ2-1, with TRBD2 matching over 9 bases. Germline values: CDR1 LNHDA, CDR2 SQIVND (reference sequence). Trimming took 3 bases from V and 1 from J; bases not matched to a gene: 7. The CDR3 length is 17 residues.